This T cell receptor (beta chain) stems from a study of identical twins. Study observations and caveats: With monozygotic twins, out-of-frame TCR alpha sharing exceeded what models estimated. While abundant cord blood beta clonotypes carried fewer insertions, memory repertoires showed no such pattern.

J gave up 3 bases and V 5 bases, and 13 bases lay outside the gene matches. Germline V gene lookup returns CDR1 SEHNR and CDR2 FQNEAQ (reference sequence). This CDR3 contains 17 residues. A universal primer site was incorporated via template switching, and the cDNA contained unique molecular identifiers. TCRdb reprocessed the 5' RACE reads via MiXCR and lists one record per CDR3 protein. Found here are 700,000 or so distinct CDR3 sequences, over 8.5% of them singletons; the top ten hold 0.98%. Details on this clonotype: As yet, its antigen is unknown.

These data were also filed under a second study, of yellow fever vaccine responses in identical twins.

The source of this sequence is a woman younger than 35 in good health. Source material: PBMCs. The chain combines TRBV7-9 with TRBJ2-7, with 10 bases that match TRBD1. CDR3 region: CASSQDRGGEGSYEQYF. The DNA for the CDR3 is TGTGCCAGCAGCCAGGACAGGGGGGGAGAAGGTAGCTACGAGCAGTACTTC.